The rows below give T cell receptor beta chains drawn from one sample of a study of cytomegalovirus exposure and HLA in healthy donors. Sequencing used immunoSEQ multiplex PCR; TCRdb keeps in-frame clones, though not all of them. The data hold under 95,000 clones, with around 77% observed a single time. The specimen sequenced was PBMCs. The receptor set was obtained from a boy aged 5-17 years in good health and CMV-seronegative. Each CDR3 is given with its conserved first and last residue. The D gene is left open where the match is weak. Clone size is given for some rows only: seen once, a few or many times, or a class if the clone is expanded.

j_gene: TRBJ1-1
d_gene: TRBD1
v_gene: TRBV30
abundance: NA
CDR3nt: TGTGCCTGGATCCCAAAAGGGACAGGGAAGGGCGCTGAAGCTTTCTTT
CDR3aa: CAWIPKGTGKGAEAFF

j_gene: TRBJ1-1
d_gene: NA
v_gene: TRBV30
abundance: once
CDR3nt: TGTGCCTGGGATTCAGGGATTCTAAGGACAGAGAACACTGAAGCTTTCTTT
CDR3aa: CAWDSGILRTENTEAFF

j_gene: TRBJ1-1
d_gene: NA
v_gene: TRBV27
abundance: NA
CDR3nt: TGTGCCAGCAGTTTATCGATTAGGGGTACTGAAGCTTTCTTT
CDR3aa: CASSLSIRGTEAFF

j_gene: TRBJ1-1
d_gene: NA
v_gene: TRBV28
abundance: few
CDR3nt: TGTGCCAGCAGTTTAACGGCGGGGCGGGTCACTGAAGCTTTCTTT
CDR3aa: CASSLTAGRVTEAFF

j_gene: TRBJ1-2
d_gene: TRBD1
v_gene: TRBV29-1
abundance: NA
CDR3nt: TGCAGCCTCGAAAGTACAGGGGGGGGCTACACCTTC
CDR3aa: CSLESTGGGYTF

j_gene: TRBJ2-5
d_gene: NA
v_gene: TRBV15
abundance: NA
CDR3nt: TGTGCCACCAGCAGAGATCAGGGTCGGGAGACCCAGTACTTC
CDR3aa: CATSRDQGRETQYF

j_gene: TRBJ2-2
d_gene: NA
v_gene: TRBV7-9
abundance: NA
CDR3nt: TGTGCCAGCAGCTCGGTCGGGGGCACCGGGGAGCTGTTTTTT
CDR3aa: CASSSVGGTGELFF

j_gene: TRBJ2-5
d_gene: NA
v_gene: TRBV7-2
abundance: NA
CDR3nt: TGTGCCAGCAGCTTAAGTGGCAGGGGCGGAGAGACCCAGTACTTC
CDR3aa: CASSLSGRGGETQYF

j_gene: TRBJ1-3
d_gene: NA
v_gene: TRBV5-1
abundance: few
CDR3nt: TGCGCCAGCAGCTTGGCCGTGGCAGGGGTTGGAAACACCATATATTTT
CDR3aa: CASSLAVAGVGNTIYF

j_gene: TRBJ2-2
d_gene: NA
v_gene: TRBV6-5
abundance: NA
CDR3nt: TGTGCCAGCAGCCGTCTAGGGGCCACCGGGGAGCTGTTTTTT
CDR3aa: CASSRLGATGELFF

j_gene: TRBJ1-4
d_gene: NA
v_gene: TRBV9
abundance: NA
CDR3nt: TGTGCCAGCAGCGCCGGCGGTGGGGGCACTAATGAAAAACTGTTTTTT
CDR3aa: CASSAGGGGTNEKLFF

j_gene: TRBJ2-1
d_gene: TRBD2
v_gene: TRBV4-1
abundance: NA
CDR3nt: TGCGCCAGCAGCCAGATTAGCGGGAGGGCCCGGTACAATGAGCAGTTCTTC
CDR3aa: CASSQISGRARYNEQFF

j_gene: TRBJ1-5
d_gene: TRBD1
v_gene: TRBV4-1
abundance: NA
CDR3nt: TGCGCCAGCAGCCAAGATCACAGGGGGATGTATCAGCCCCAGCATTTT
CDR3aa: CASSQDHRGMYQPQHF

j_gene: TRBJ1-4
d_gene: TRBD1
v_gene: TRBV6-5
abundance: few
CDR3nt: TGTGCCAGCAGTTACTCTATAGCAGGGGGAGAAAAACTGTTTTTT
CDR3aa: CASSYSIAGGEKLFF

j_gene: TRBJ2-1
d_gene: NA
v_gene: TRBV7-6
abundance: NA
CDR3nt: TGTGCCAGCAGCCGTCTCTCCAATGAGCAGTTCTTC
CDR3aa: CASSRLSNEQFF

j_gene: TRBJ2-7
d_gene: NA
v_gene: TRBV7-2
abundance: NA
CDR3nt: TGTGCCAGCAGCCCTCGCCTAGTCTCCTACGAGCAGTACTTC
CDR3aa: CASSPRLVSYEQYF

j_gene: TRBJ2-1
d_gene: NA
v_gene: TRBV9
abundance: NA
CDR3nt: TGTGCCAGCAGCGTAACGCCTAGTTCTGAGCAGTTCTTC
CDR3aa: CASSVTPSSEQFF

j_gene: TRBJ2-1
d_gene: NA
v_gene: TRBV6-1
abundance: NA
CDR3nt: TGTGCCAGCAGTGACACTAAGGGGGATAATTACAATGAGCAGTTCTTC
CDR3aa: CASSDTKGDNYNEQFF